These 13 T cell receptor beta chains were all obtained from the same sample, sequenced in a study of neurological immune-mediated disorders. Via MiXCR, TCRdb re-called the 5' RACE reads, giving one row per CDR3 protein. This table holds some 66,000 distinct CDR3 sequences, 3.5% to 5.5% found once. The sequencing sample was made of PBMCs. These receptors all stem from a man younger than 40 with multiple sclerosis.

This clonotype has at least ten counts. The gene calls are TRBV7-9 and TRBJ2-1; TRBD2 matches at 13 bases. The V gene's germline CDR1 is SEHNR and CDR2 FQNEAQ (reference sequence). The CDR3 covers 17 residues. V lost 3 bases to trimming and J lost 6 bases; unmatched junction nucleotides: 8. CDR3: CASSFAPGLAGSNEQFF. CDR3 coding DNA: TGTGCCAGCAGCTTCGCTCCGGGACTAGCGGGATCCAATGAGCAGTTCTTC.

The chain links TRBV20-1 to TRBJ2-3; the D call may be TRBD1 or TRBD2 (5 bases each). This CDR3 spans 13 amino acids. Trimming removed 5 bases at V and 2 bases at J, with 11 bases between. Looked up from germline, CDR1 is DFQATT and CDR2 is SNEGSKA (reference sequence). CDR3 sequence reads: CSAWDQNTDTQYF. CDR3 nucleotide sequence: TGCAGTGCTTGGGACCAGAACACAGATACGCAGTATTTT.

This clonotype has at least ten counts. The chain recombines TRBV5-6 with TRBJ1-3, with 7 bases that match TRBD1. The CDR3 covers 14 residues. Germline-derived CDR1 and CDR2 are SGHDT and YYEEEE. The J segment lost 9 bases and the V segment lost 0 bases, leaving 6 bases of the junction unmatched. CDR3 nucleotide sequence: TGTGCCAGCAGCTTGGACAGGGGTGCGACCACCATATATTTT. This encodes CASSLDRGATTIYF.

This clonotype was seen repeatedly, ten times or more. The chain links TRBV5-1 to TRBJ1-4, with D unresolved. This CDR3 region has 13 residues. In germline, CDR1 is SGHRS, CDR2 YFSETQ. The V and J ends lost 5 bases and 4 bases respectively, with 9 bases between them. In nucleotides, the CDR3 is TGCGCCAGCAGTCCGGGGTTTAATGAAAAACTGTTTTTT. Translating it yields CASSPGFNEKLFF.

At least ten counts were recorded for this clonotype. The chain has TRBV12-3 or TRBV12-4 and TRBJ1-2; 7 nucleotides line up with TRBD1. V gave up 8 bases and J gave up 3 bases; unmatched junction bases: 6. The CDR3 sequence is 13 residues long. The CDR3 protein is CASGQTGHYGYTF. CDR3 nucleotides: TGTGCCAGCGGCCAGACAGGGCACTATGGCTACACCTTC.

This clonotype was found many times. This rearrangement joins TRBV9 to TRBJ1-2; D uncertain. The germline V gene has CDR1 SGDLS and CDR2 YYNGEE. The V and J ends lost 7 bases and 8 bases respectively, with 15 bases between them. The CDR3 is 12 amino acids. CDR3 sequence: CASANLPGGYTF. In nucleotides, the CDR3 is TGTGCCAGCGCTAACCTACCTGGAGGCTACACCTTC. Variable domain in full (rest from reference TRBV9 and TRBJ1-2): DSGVTQTPKHLITATGQRVTLRCSPRSGDLSVYWYQQSLDQGLQFLIQYYNGEERAKGNILERFSAQQFPDLHSELNLSSLELGDSALYFCASANLPGGYTFGSGTRLTVV.

The CDR3 sequence is CAIYTANTGELFF. As DNA, the CDR3 is TGTGCCATTTACACGGCGAACACCGGGGAGCTGTTTTTT. This chain joins TRBV10-3 and TRBJ2-2; no reliable D call. From germline, CDR1 is ENHRY and CDR2 SYGVKD. The CDR3 spans 13 residues. Between the trimmed V and J ends, which lost 9 bases and 0 bases, there was a span of 8 bases.

Many counts were recorded for this clonotype. V and J are TRBV5-1 and TRBJ2-3, with TRBD1 identical over 8 bases. J lost 6 bases, V lost 3 bases, and 6 bases had no gene match. Germline V CDR1 and CDR2: SGHRS, YFSETQ. The CDR3 consists of 14 residues. The CDR3 is CASSYGQGWDTQYF. The CDR3, as DNA: TGCGCCAGCAGCTACGGACAGGGCTGGGATACGCAGTATTTT.

About this clonotype: A read error may produce the germline difference seen at one junction end. The chain couples TRBV18 to TRBJ1-5, with 9 bases identical to TRBD1. The CDR3 consists of 14 residues. Germline V gene sequence: CDR1 KGHSH, CDR2 LQKENI. The CDR3 sequence: CASSPGQGNQPQNF. CDR3 DNA sequence: TGTGCCAGCTCACCGGGACAGGGTAATCAGCCCCAGAATTTT.

This clonotype was counted ten times or more. A much more abundant neighbour one base away suggests this may be a read error. The chain uses TRBV6-5 and TRBJ1-1; D not certain. V lost 7 bases and J 0 bases, leaving 9 bases between the germline ends. This CDR3 contains 13 residues. CDR1 MNHEY and CDR2 SVGAGI come from the germline V gene. The CDR3 sequence: CASTELMNTEAFF. The CDR3 nucleotides read TGTGCCAGCACCGAGTTGATGAACACTGAAGCTTTCTTT.

This clonotype was observed at least ten times. Here the CDR3 DNA reads TGCGCCAGCAGCCAGGTTCTTCCTAGCACAGATACGCAGTATTTT. Translated: CASSQVLPSTDTQYF. V and J are TRBV5-1 and TRBJ2-3; D gene ambiguous. From germline, CDR1 is SGHRS and CDR2 YFSETQ. CDR3 length: 15 residues. Trimming left V 4 bases short and J 0 bases short, with 12 bases between.

This clonotype has a count of ten or more. The chain carries TRBV3-1 and TRBJ2-3; either TRBD1 or TRBD2 may supply D (5 bases each). Trimming left V 0 bases short and J 0 bases short, with 13 bases between. Germline CDR1 reads LGHDT; CDR2 reads YNNKEL (reference sequence). The CDR3 is 17 amino acids. CDR3 nucleotides: TGTGCCAGCAGCCAAGATCGTTTCGGGGCTAGCACAGATACGCAGTATTTT. Amino acids: CASSQDRFGASTDTQYF.

This rearrangement joins TRBV20-1 to TRBJ2-1; 9 bases map to TRBD2. After removal of 4 bases from V and 3 bases from J, the junction contained 10 bases not matched to a gene. CDR3 length equals 16 residues. From germline, CDR1 is DFQATT and CDR2 SNEGSKA (reference sequence). CDR3 in amino acids: CSAIALETSGYNEQFF. The CDR3 DNA sequence: TGCAGTGCTATCGCCCTAGAGACTAGCGGCTACAATGAGCAGTTCTTC.